This T cell receptor (beta chain) was identified in a study of T cell repertoires in cytomegalovirus infection. This clonotype was seen more than once but under ten times. Its specificity is not known. V was shortened by 0 bases and J by 3 bases, with 9 bases between the two germline ends. In germline, CDR1 is SGDLS, CDR2 YYNGEE. The CDR3 spans 15 residues. TCRdb fed the reads into MiXCR, producing one record per CDR3 protein. The repertoire holds about 570,000 distinct CDR3 sequences, with 35% to 50% as singletons. V is TRBV9 and J is TRBJ1-4; D may be TRBD1 (6 bases). The clonotype originates from a human donor in good health (CMV status not recorded). Some clones in this sample may be carry-over from other donors' samples. Sequenced here: cultured PBMCs, sampled from culture after CMV antigen stimulation. CDR3 DNA sequence: TGTGCCAGCAGCGTAGGGGGGGCATCTAATGAAAAACTGTTTTTT. Protein sequence: CASSVGGASNEKLFF.